The rows below give T cell receptor beta chains drawn from one sample of a study of T-cell reconstitution after alpha-beta-depleted transplantation in children. MiXCR was run by TCRdb on the PCR reads, yielding one entry per CDR3 protein. The sample contains 250,000 to 350,000 distinct CDR3 sequences, around 25% of which appear only once. The sequencing here drew on PBMCs, mostly from graft donor cells, taken 180 days after TCRalphabeta/CD19-depleted stem cell transplant. These receptors all stem from a male patient aged 5 to 17 who had a stem cell transplant for acute lymphoblastic leukemia, so the T cells may come from the graft donor. The CDR3 runs from the conserved cysteine through the conserved F or W. D genes are given only for firm matches. The size entry is marked missing in some rows and otherwise reads once, few, many or a size class.

>14|NA|TRBV24-1|NA|TRBJ1-2
TGTGCCACCAGTGATTTGAACCAGGAGTATGGCTACACCTTC
CATSDLNQEYGYTF
>16|NA|TRBV5-1|NA|TRBJ2-2
TGCGCAAGCAGCTTGGTAGACGGGAATCCGGCCGGGGAGCTGTTTTTT
CASSLVDGNPAGELFF
>16|few|TRBV7-9|TRBD1|TRBJ1-1
TGTGCCAGCAGGGACAGGGTAGGACGAAGGAGGACTGAAGCTTTCTTT
CASRDRVGRRRTEAFF
>14|few|TRBV12-3/TRBV12-4|TRBD1|TRBJ1-4
TGTGCCAGCAGCACAAGACAGGGAAACGAAAAACTGTTTTTT
CASSTRQGNEKLFF
>15|NA|TRBV20-1|TRBD1|TRBJ1-6
TGCAGTGCTAGGGACAGGGTCGCCTATAATTCACCCCTCCACTTT
CSARDRVAYNSPLHF
>15|NA|TRBV7-6|NA|TRBJ2-1
TGTGCCAGCAGCTTACAGCCCCCTGGTTTCAATGAGCAGCTCTTC
CASSLQPPGFNEQLF
>17|NA|TRBV24-1|TRBD2|TRBJ2-3
TGTGCCACCAGTGATTTTGGGGGACTAGCGGGAGACGATACGCAGTATTTT
CATSDFGGLAGDDTQYF
>13|few|TRBV11-3|NA|TRBJ2-1
TGTGCCAGCAGCGGCAGGGTTGAGAATGAGCAGTTCTTC
CASSGRVENEQFF
>17|NA|TRBV28|TRBD1|TRBJ2-3
TGTGCCAGCAGTTTAGTGGACAGGGAGGCGGGCACAGATACGCAGTATTTT
CASSLVDREAGTDTQYF
>14|few|TRBV5-4|TRBD2|TRBJ2-1
TGTGCCAGCAGCTCTGACGGGGGGTACAATGAGCAGTTCTTC
CASSSDGGYNEQFF
>9|NA|TRBV20-1|NA|TRBJ2-3
TGCAGCGTGGAGGATACGCAGTATTTT
CSVEDTQYF
>14|few|TRBV5-1|TRBD2|TRBJ2-1
TGCGCCAGCAGCTCCAGGACTAGCGATGTTGAGCAGTTCTTC
CASSSRTSDVEQFF
>17|many|TRBV7-2|NA|TRBJ1-4
TGTGCCAGCAGCTTAGCGCTGGGACGGATAGGCCCAGGAAAACTGTTTTTT
CASSLALGRIGPGKLFF
>17|few|TRBV27|TRBD1|TRBJ2-3
TGTGCCAGCAGTCGAGTATATGGGACAGGGTTCGCAGATACGCAGTATTTT
CASSRVYGTGFADTQYF
>14|NA|TRBV18|TRBD1|TRBJ2-5
TGTGCCAGCTCGACAGGGGGCCCGCGGGAGACCCAGTACTTC
CASSTGGPRETQYF
>14|few|TRBV5-1|NA|TRBJ2-7
TGCGCCAGCAGCTTGCGCGGCAGATCCTACGAGCAGTACTTC
CASSLRGRSYEQYF
>16|NA|TRBV11-2|TRBD1|TRBJ2-1
TGTGCCAGCAGCTTAATGGGGACAGTCTACTACAATGAGCAGTTCTTC
CASSLMGTVYYNEQFF
>16|NA|TRBV6-4|TRBD2|TRBJ2-2
TGTGCCAGCAGTTTAGCGGGAGGGCTCGGGACCGGGGAGCTGTTTTTT
CASSLAGGLGTGELFF
>14|NA|TRBV20-1|TRBD1|TRBJ2-7
TGCAGTGCCTCGGACAGGGTTAGCTCCTACGAGCAGTACTTC
CSASDRVSSYEQYF
>15|few|TRBV10-2|NA|TRBJ2-3
TGCGCCAGCCGGATTAGCGGCTCTAGCACAGATACGCAGTATTTT
CASRISGSSTDTQYF
>13|NA|TRBV20-1|NA|TRBJ1-3
TGCAGTGCTAGTTCCTACTCTGGAAACACCATATATTTT
CSASSYSGNTIYF
>13|many|TRBV12-3/TRBV12-4|NA|TRBJ2-6
TGTGCCAGCAGAGGCTCTGGGGCCAACGTCCTGACTTTC
CASRGSGANVLTF
>14|few|TRBV29-1|NA|TRBJ2-5
TGCAGCGTCGAAGGGTGGCACTACCAAGAGACCCAGTACTTC
CSVEGWHYQETQYF
>17|NA|TRBV5-6|NA|TRBJ1-1
TGTGCCAGCAGCTTGGCCATCAGGCTTCAGGAGAACACTGAAGCTTTCTTT
CASSLAIRLQENTEAFF
>14|few|TRBV10-3|TRBD1|TRBJ2-5
TGTGCCACATCGGGACAGGGGGCGGGAGAGACCCAGTACTTC
CATSGQGAGETQYF
>12|NA|TRBV20-1|NA|TRBJ1-5
TGCAGTGCTAGTGCGGACTTCTATACGCAGCATTTT
CSASADFYTQHF
>16|few|TRBV5-1|NA|TRBJ1-1
TGCGCCAGCAGCTGGGGCAGGGAAACTAGGAACACTGAAGCTTTCTTT
CASSWGRETRNTEAFF
>14|NA|TRBV27|TRBD1|TRBJ2-7
TGTGCCAGCAGCACGGGACAGGGGGTCCACGAGCAGTACTTC
CASSTGQGVHEQYF
>21|few|TRBV7-2|TRBD2|TRBJ2-3
TGTGCCAGCAGCTTTCCGACTATTTTGGGACTAGCGGGAGATCCCACAGATACGCAGTATTTT
CASSFPTILGLAGDPTDTQYF
>16|NA|TRBV24-1|TRBD2|TRBJ2-1
TGTGCCACCAGTGACCCTAGCGGGAGGGCTTCCAATGAGCAGTTCTTC
CATSDPSGRASNEQFF
>16|few|TRBV4-1|TRBD2|TRBJ2-3
TGCGCCAGCAGCCAATCTGTAGCGGGAGGCACAGATACGCAGTATTTT
CASSQSVAGGTDTQYF
>15|few|TRBV12-3/TRBV12-4|TRBD1|TRBJ2-2
TGTGCCAGCACCTACGGGACAGCCCTCACCGGGGAGCTGTTTTTT
CASTYGTALTGELFF
>19|few|TRBV25-1|TRBD2|TRBJ2-3
TGTGCCAGCAGCCTCCGTCCTTTGGATGTAGCGGGAGCGACAGATACGCAGTATTTT
CASSLRPLDVAGATDTQYF
>15|NA|TRBV7-9|NA|TRBJ2-5
TGTGCCAGCAGCTTAGCGGAAGGGTTCCAAGAGACCCAGTACTTC
CASSLAEGFQETQYF
>13|many|TRBV6-6|NA|TRBJ1-5
TGTGCCAGTATCAGGGGTTGGGGTCAGCCCCAGCATTTT
CASIRGWGQPQHF
>13|NA|TRBV14|NA|TRBJ2-3
TGTGCCAGCACCGAACACCAGGGAGATACGCAGTATTTT
CASTEHQGDTQYF
>14|NA|TRBV29-1|NA|TRBJ2-3
TGCAGCGTTGGGGTGGGGGGACCCACAGATACGCAGTATTTT
CSVGVGGPTDTQYF
>14|few|TRBV9|NA|TRBJ1-1
TGTGCCAGCAGCGTAGTATCGGCGAACACTGAAGCTTTCTTT
CASSVVSANTEAFF
>14|NA|TRBV18|NA|TRBJ2-3
TGTGCCAGCTCACCACCGGGGGTAGCGGATACGCAGTATTTT
CASSPPGVADTQYF
>16|NA|TRBV9|TRBD2|TRBJ2-2
TGTGCCAGCAGCGTCGGACTAGCGGGAGGAGGCGGGGAGCTGTTTTTT
CASSVGLAGGGGELFF
>11|few|TRBV6-5|NA|TRBJ1-1
TGTGCCAGCAGATATAACACTGAAGCTTTCTTT
CASRYNTEAFF